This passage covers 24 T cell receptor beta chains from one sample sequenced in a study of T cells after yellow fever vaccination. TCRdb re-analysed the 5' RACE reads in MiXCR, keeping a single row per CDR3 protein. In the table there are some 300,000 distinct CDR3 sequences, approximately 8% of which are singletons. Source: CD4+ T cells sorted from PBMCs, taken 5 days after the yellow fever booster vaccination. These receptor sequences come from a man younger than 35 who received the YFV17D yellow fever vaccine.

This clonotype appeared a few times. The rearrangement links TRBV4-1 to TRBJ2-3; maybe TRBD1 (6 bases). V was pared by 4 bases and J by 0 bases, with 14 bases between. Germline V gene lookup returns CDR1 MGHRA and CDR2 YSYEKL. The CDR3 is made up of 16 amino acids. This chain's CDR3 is CASSRQQGVSTDTQYF. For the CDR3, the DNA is TGCGCCAGCAGCCGACAACAGGGAGTGAGCACAGATACGCAGTATTTT.

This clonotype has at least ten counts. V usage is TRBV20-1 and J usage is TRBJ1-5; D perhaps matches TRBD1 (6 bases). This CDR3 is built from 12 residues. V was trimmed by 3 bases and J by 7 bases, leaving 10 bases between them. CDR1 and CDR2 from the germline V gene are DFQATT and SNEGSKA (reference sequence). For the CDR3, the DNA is TGCAGTGCTAGGGACAGCGGACAGCCCCAGCATTTT. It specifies CSARDSGQPQHF.

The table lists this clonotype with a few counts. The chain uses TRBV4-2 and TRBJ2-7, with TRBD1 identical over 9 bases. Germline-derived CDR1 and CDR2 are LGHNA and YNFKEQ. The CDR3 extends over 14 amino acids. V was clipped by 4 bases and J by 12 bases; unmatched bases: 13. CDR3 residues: CASSRTLPGQGMYF. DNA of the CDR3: TGTGCCAGCAGCCGCACATTACCGGGACAGGGAATGTACTTC.

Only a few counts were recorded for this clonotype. The CDR3, as DNA: TGTGCCAGCAGCCAAATAGGGGGGCCTGGTATCGGGCCAACGCAGTTCTTC. Protein sequence: CASSQIGGPGIGPTQFF. The chain combines TRBV4-2 with TRBJ2-1; D may match TRBD1 or TRBD2 (6 bases each). Germline CDR1 is LGHNA and CDR2 is YNFKEQ. The germline V and J ends were trimmed by 2 bases and 12 bases, with 26 bases remaining between them. The CDR3 sequence is 17 residues long.

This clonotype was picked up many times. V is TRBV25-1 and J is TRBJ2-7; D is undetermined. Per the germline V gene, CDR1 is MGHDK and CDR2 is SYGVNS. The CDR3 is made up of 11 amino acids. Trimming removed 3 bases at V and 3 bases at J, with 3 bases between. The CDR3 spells CASSDSYEQYF. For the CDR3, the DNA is TGTGCCAGCAGTGACAGCTACGAGCAGTACTTC.

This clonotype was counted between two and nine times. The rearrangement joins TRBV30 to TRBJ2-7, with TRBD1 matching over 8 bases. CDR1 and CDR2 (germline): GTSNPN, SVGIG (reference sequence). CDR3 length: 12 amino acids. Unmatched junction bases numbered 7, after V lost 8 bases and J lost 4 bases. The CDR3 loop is CASDRGAYEQYF. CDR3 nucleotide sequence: TGTGCCAGCGACAGGGGCGCGTACGAGCAGTACTTC.

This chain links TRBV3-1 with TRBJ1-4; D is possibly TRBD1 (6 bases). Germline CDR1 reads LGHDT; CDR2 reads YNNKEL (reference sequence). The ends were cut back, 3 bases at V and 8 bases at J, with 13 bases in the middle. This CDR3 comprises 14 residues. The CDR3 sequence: CASSQYRDEEKLFF. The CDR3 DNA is TGTGCCAGCAGCCAGTACAGGGATGAGGAAAAACTGTTTTTT.

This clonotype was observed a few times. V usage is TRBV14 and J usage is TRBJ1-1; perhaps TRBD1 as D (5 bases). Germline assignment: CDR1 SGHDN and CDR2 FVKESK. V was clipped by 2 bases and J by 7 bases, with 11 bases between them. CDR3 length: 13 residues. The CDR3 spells CASSQLLQGEAFF. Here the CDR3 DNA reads TGTGCCAGCAGCCAACTCCTTCAGGGTGAAGCTTTCTTT.

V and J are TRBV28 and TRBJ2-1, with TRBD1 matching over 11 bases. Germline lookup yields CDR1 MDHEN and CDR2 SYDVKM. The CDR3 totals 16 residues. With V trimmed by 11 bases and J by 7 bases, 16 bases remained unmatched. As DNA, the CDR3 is TGTGCCTGCTCACCCTTGGGACAGGGGGTGGGGAATGAGCAGTTCTTC. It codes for CACSPLGQGVGNEQFF.

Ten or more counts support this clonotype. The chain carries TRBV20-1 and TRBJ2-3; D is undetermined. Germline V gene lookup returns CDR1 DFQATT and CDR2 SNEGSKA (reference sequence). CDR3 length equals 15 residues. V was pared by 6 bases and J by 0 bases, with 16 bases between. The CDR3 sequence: CSARPRTASTDTQYF. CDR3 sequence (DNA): TGCAGTGCCCGCCCAAGGACCGCGAGCACAGATACGCAGTATTTT.

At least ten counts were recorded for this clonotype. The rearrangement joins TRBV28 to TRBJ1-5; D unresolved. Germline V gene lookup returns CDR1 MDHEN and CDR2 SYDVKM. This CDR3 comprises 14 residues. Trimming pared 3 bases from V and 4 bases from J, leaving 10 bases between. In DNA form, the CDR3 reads TGTGCCAGCAGTTTCCGCCAGCCGAATCAGCCCCAGCATTTT. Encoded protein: CASSFRQPNQPQHF.

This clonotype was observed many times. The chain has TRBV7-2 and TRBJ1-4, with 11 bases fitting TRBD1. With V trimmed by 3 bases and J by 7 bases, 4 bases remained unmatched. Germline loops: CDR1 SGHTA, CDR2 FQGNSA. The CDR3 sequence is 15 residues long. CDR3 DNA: TGTGCCAGCAGCTTTATGGGGACAGGGGGTGAAAAACTGTTTTTT. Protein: CASSFMGTGGEKLFF.

CDR3 DNA sequence: TGCAGTGCTAGACCGCTAGCGGGGGGGCATTTCAATGAGCAGTTCTTC. Translated: CSARPLAGGHFNEQFF. V gene TRBV20-1 combines with J gene TRBJ2-1; 12 bases map to TRBD2. Germline CDR1 is DFQATT and CDR2 is SNEGSKA (reference sequence). The CDR3 length is 16 residues. J was trimmed by 6 bases and V by 2 bases; bases with no gene match: 8.

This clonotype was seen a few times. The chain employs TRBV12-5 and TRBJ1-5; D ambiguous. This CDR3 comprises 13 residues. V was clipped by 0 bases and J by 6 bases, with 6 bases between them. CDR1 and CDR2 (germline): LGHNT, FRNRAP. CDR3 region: CASGLVRLQPQHF. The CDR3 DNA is TGTGCTAGTGGTTTGGTACGCCTTCAGCCCCAGCATTTT. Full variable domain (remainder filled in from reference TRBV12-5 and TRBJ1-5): DARVTQTPRHKVTEMGQEVTMRCQPILGHNTVFWYRQTMMQGLELLAYFRNRAPLDDSGMPKDRFSAEMPDATLATLKIQPSEPRDSAVYFCASGLVRLQPQHFGDGTRLSIL.

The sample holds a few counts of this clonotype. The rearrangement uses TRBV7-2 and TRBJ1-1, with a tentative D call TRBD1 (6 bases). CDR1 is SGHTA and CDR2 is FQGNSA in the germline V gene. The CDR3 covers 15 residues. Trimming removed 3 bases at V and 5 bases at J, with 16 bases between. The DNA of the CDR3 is TGTGCCAGCAGCTTTAGGCTGGGGGCTGGGACTGAAGCTTTCTTT. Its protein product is CASSFRLGAGTEAFF.

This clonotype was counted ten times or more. The CDR3 DNA reads as TGTGCCAGCAGTTACCCGGCGAGACTAGCGGGTCGCGCTAGCACAGATACGCAGTATTTT. Its translation is CASSYPARLAGRASTDTQYF. The gene calls are TRBV6-6 and TRBJ2-3, with 10 bases lining up with TRBD2. CDR1 is MNHNY and CDR2 is SVGAGI in the germline V gene (reference sequence). The CDR3 totals 20 residues. The junction had 14 bases not matched to a gene; V was cut back by 2 bases and J by 0 bases.

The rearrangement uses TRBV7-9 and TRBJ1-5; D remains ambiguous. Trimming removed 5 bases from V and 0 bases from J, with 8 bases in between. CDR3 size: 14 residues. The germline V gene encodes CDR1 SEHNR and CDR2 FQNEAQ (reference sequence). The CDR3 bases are TGTGCCAGCAGCGGCGGTAATAGCAATCAGCCCCAGCATTTT. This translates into CASSGGNSNQPQHF.

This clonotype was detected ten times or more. The CDR3 is CASSDFTGELFF. The DNA of the CDR3 is TGTGCCAGCAGTGACTTTACCGGGGAGCTGTTTTTT. The V and J genes are TRBV2 and TRBJ2-2; D remains unclear. Germline CDR1 reads SNHLY; CDR2 reads FYNNEI. The CDR3 is 12 amino acids. V lost 3 bases, J lost 5 bases, and 4 bases lay in between.

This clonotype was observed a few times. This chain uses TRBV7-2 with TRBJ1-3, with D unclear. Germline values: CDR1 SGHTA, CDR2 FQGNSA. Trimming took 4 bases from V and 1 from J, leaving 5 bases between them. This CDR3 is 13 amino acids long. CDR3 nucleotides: TGTGCCAGCAGCTCCCAATCTGGAAACACCATATATTTT. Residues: CASSSQSGNTIYF. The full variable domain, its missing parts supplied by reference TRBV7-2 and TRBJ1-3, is GAGVSQSPSNKVTEKGKDVELRCDPISGHTALYWYRQSLGQGLEFLIYFQGNSAPDKSGLPSDRFSAERTGGSVSTLTIQRTQQEDSAVYLCASSSQSGNTIYFGEGSWLTVV.

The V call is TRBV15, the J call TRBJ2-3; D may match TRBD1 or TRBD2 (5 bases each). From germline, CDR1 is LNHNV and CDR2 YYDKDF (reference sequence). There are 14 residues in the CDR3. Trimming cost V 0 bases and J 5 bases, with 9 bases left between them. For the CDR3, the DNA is TGTGCCACCAGCAGAGATCGAGGGGTAGATACGCAGTATTTT. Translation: CATSRDRGVDTQYF.

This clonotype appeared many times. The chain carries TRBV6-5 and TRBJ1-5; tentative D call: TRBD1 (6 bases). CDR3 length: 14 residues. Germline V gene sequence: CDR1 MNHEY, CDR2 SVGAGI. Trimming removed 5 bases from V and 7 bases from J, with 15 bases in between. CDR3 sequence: CASSPWQGRQPQHF. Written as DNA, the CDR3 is TGTGCCAGCAGTCCCTGGCAGGGGAGACAGCCCCAGCATTTT.

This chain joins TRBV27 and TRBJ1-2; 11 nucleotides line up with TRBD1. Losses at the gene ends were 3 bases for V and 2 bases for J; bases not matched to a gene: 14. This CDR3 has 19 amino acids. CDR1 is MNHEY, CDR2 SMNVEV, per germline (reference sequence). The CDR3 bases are TGTGCCAGCAGTTTCTATTTCCGGGACAGGGGGGAGGTCAACTATGGCTACACCTTC. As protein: CASSFYFRDRGEVNYGYTF.

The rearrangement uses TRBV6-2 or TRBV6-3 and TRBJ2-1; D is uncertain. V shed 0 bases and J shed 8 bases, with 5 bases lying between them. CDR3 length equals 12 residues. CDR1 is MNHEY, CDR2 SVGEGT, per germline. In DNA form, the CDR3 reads TGTGCCAGCAGTTACTCTTCATATGAGCAGTTCTTC. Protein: CASSYSSYEQFF.

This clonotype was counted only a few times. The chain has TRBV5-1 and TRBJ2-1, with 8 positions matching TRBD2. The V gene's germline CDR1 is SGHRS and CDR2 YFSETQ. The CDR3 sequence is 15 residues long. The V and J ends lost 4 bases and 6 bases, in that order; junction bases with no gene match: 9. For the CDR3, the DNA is TGCGCCAGCAGCCTGGGTAGCGGGGCTGGCAATGAGCAGTTCTTC. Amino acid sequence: CASSLGSGAGNEQFF.